Each of the 22 T cell receptor beta chains below was sequenced from the same sample in a study of cytomegalovirus exposure and HLA in healthy donors. Profiling relied on immunoSEQ multiplex PCR, and the TCRdb table lists in-frame clones only, not all of them. The sample yields 300,000 or so clones, over 75% seen once. The sequencing input was PBMCs. These receptors were taken from a man aged 25 to 40 in good health and CMV-seronegative.

The V and J genes are TRBV13 and TRBJ1-3; TRBD1 aligns across 8 bases. J lost 5 bases, V lost 2 bases, and 8 bases had no gene match. The CDR3 is 16 amino acids. Germline V gives CDR1 PRHDT, CDR2 FYEKMQ (reference sequence). In nucleotides, the CDR3 is TGTGCCAGCAGCTTACCAGTACAGGGGGGAAGAAACACCATATATTTT. The encoded protein is CASSLPVQGGRNTIYF. Full variable domain (outside the CDR3, taken from reference TRBV13 and TRBJ1-3): AAGVIQSPRHLIKEKRETATLKCYPIPRHDTVYWYQQGPGQDPQFLISFYEKMQSDKGSIPDRFSAQQFSDYHSELNMSSLELGDSALYFCASSLPVQGGRNTIYFGEGSWLTVV.

V usage is TRBV11-2 and J usage is TRBJ2-4; 7 bases align to TRBD1. Germline-derived CDR1 and CDR2 are SGHAT and FQNNGV. V lost 5 bases and J lost 15; bases outside the gene matches: 7. The CDR3 contains 11 residues. CDR3 amino acids: CASSPGTVLYF. The CDR3, as DNA: TGTGCCAGCAGCCCAGGGACAGTCCTGTACTTC.

The chain combines TRBV7-9 with TRBJ2-3, with 12 bases identical to TRBD2. From germline, CDR1 is SEHNR and CDR2 FQNEAQ (reference sequence). This CDR3 contains 15 residues. V gave up 2 bases and J gave up 4 bases; unmatched junction bases: 1. CDR3 protein: CASSLLAGGADTQYF. CDR3 sequence (DNA): TGTGCCAGCAGCTTACTAGCGGGGGGGGCAGATACGCAGTATTTT.

This clone was counted between two and nine times. The chain carries TRBV12-2 and TRBJ1-6; TRBD1 reflects the table's D call only, with no check against the DNA. TRBV12-2 is given as a pseudogene. The CDR3 contains 16 residues. The CDR3 region has the DNA TGTGCAAGTCGCTTAGCCCCGACAGGGGTAATGTCACCCCTCCACTTT. It codes for CASRLAPTGVMSPLHF.

The V call is TRBV10-3, the J call TRBJ1-1; D is uncertain. V shed 3 bases and J shed 1 base, with 6 bases lying between them. CDR1 and CDR2 (germline): ENHRY, SYGVKD. The CDR3 extends over 13 amino acids. The CDR3 here is CAISDTGNTEAFF. CDR3 DNA sequence: TGTGCCATCAGTGATACGGGGAACACTGAAGCTTTCTTT.

V and J are TRBV15 and TRBJ1-5; D ambiguous. This CDR3 has 13 residues. V shed 3 bases and J shed 5 bases, with 8 bases lying between them. CDR1 and CDR2 (germline): LNHNV, YYDKDF (reference sequence). CDR3 DNA sequence: TGTGCCACCAGCAGTCAGGCCCATCAGCCCCAGCATTTT. Amino acids: CATSSQAHQPQHF.

The chain couples TRBV18 to TRBJ2-3; D gene ambiguous. Per the germline V gene, CDR1 is KGHSH and CDR2 is LQKENI. The germline V and J ends were trimmed by 1 base and 3 bases, with 11 bases remaining between them. The CDR3 consists of 15 residues. CDR3 sequence (DNA): TGTGCCAGCTCACCACGAGGTGTGGCGACAGATACGCAGTATTTT. Its protein is CASSPRGVATDTQYF.

J is TRBJ1-1 and V is TRBV5-8; D unresolved. Trimming took 1 base from V and 1 from J, leaving 8 bases between them. The CDR3 is made up of 14 amino acids. CDR1 is SGHTS, CDR2 YDEGEE, per germline. CDR3 protein: CASSLLPRNTEAFF. CDR3 sequence (DNA): TGTGCCAGCAGCTTGTTGCCCAGGAACACTGAAGCTTTCTTT.

Only one count was recorded for this clone. This rearrangement joins TRBV2 to TRBJ2-1, with D perhaps TRBD1 (6 bases). This CDR3 spans 16 amino acids. V was trimmed by 8 bases and J by 0 bases, leaving 17 bases between them. Germline assignment: CDR1 SNHLY and CDR2 FYNNEI. The CDR3 sequence is CASGQGPLSSYNEQFF. The CDR3 DNA reads as TGTGCCAGCGGGCAGGGGCCCTTAAGCTCCTACAATGAGCAGTTCTTC.

The V call is TRBV4-3, the J call TRBJ2-1, with 10 positions matching TRBD2. V was clipped by 1 base and J by 4 bases; unmatched bases: 7. The CDR3 loop spans 17 amino acids. Germline V lookup: CDR1 LGHNA, CDR2 YSLEER. The CDR3 sequence is CASSQVASGGSYNEQFF. The DNA for the CDR3 is TGCGCCAGCAGCCAAGTTGCTAGCGGGGGATCGTACAATGAGCAGTTCTTC.

The CDR3 region is CASSGQNEKLFF. In DNA, the CDR3 is TGTGCCAGCAGCGGACAGAACGAAAAACTGTTTTTT. V is TRBV9 and J is TRBJ1-4; a possible D gene is TRBD1 (5 bases). The V end lost 3 bases, the J end lost 8 bases, and 8 bases lay between the germline ends. The CDR3 extends over 12 amino acids. Per germline, CDR1 SGDLS and CDR2 YYNGEE.

This clone was seen only a few times. The chain recombines TRBV4-1 with TRBJ1-2; D is possibly TRBD1 (5 bases). This CDR3 has 13 amino acids. Trimming left V 3 bases short and J 4 bases short, with 9 bases between. CDR1 and CDR2 (germline): MGHRA, YSYEKL. The CDR3 DNA sequence: TGCGCCAGCAGCCAGCGGGACGTCTATGGCTACACCTTC. Its translation: CASSQRDVYGYTF.

The chain joins TRBV28 to TRBJ1-3; a possible D gene is TRBD1 (5 bases). CDR3 length: 15 amino acids. V lost 2 bases and J 0 bases, leaving 8 bases between the germline ends. The germline V gene has CDR1 MDHEN and CDR2 SYDVKM. CDR3 residues: CASSLAGYSGNTIYF. DNA for the CDR3: TGTGCCAGCAGTTTAGCAGGGTACTCTGGAAACACCATATATTTT.

On this clone itself: The sample holds other DNA sequences that translate to the same CDR3. The V gene is TRBV4-1, the J gene TRBJ1-1; 8 bases align to TRBD1. CDR1 MGHRA and CDR2 YSYEKL come from the germline V gene. The V gene end was trimmed by 3 bases and the J gene end by 1 base; junction bases not matched to a gene: 4. The CDR3 spans 15 residues. The CDR3 nucleotides read TGCGCCAGCAGCCAGGTGGGGACAGGGAACACTGAAGCTTTCTTT. Translation: CASSQVGTGNTEAFF.

The chain employs TRBV6-1 and TRBJ1-4; D is undetermined. The CDR3 is 18 amino acids. Germline V CDR1 and CDR2: MNHNS, SASEGT. Trimming took 0 bases from V and 3 from J, leaving 17 bases between them. The CDR3 nucleotides read TGTGCCAGCAGTGAAGCACGAGGGCAAGGTATACCTAATGAAAAACTGTTTTTT. It codes for CASSEARGQGIPNEKLFF.

J is TRBJ2-7 and V is TRBV5-1; TRBD2 matches at 12 bases. This CDR3 contains 13 residues. Losses at the gene ends were 4 bases for V and 5 bases for J; bases not matched to a gene: 1. Germline CDR1 SGHRS, CDR2 YFSETQ. CDR3 DNA: TGCGCCAGCAGCCTAGCGGGGGGGAACGAGCAGTACTTC. This codes for CASSLAGGNEQYF.

V is TRBV11-2 and J is TRBJ2-3, with TRBD2 identical over 10 bases. Germline assignment: CDR1 SGHAT and CDR2 FQNNGV. Trimming at V came to 4 bases and at J to 14 bases, leaving 9 bases not matched to a gene. The CDR3 contains 13 residues. As DNA, the CDR3 is TGTGCCAGCAGCTGGGGGACTAGCGCTGGATTGTATTTT. Its translation is CASSWGTSAGLYF.

This chain uses TRBV30 with TRBJ1-4; TRBD1 might be the D (6 bases). V was cut by 5 bases and J by 4 bases, with 8 bases left in between. In germline, CDR1 is GTSNPN, CDR2 SVGIG (reference sequence). The CDR3 runs 12 residues. The CDR3 DNA sequence: TGTGCCTGGGGACAGTTTAATGAAAAACTGTTTTTT. Translating it yields CAWGQFNEKLFF.

The rearrangement links TRBV19 to TRBJ2-7, with D possibly TRBD1 on 5 matching bases. The CDR3 consists of 16 residues. V lost 5 bases, J lost 5 bases, and 22 bases lay in between. CDR1 is LNHDA, CDR2 SQIVND, per germline (reference sequence). The CDR3 reads CASSHHRQGFDHEQYF. For the CDR3, the DNA is TGTGCCAGTAGTCACCACCGGCAGGGATTTGACCACGAGCAGTACTTC.

The chain recombines TRBV5-1 with TRBJ2-2; 7 nucleotides agree with TRBD1. Germline V gene lookup returns CDR1 SGHRS and CDR2 YFSETQ. The CDR3 covers 15 residues. The J segment lost 1 base and the V segment lost 4 bases, leaving 4 bases of the junction unmatched. The CDR3 DNA reads TGCGCCAGCAGCCACGGGACAGTGAACACCGGGGAGCTGTTTTTT. Protein sequence: CASSHGTVNTGELFF.

This clone showed up just once. The genes are TRBV5-6 and TRBJ1-6, with D possibly TRBD1 on 5 matching bases. Germline assignment: CDR1 SGHDT and CDR2 YYEEEE. With 1 base removed from V and 0 bases from J, the gap between germline ends came to 8 bases. The CDR3 loop spans 16 amino acids. The CDR3 sequence: CASSLRQSSYNSPLHF. The DNA for the CDR3 is TGTGCCAGCAGCTTGAGACAGAGCTCCTATAATTCACCCCTCCACTTT.

This rearrangement joins TRBV9 to TRBJ1-6; D not resolved. CDR1 SGDLS and CDR2 YYNGEE come from the germline V gene. Trimming took 4 bases from V and 7 from J, leaving 21 bases between them. This CDR3 has 17 residues. The CDR3 coding sequence is TGTGCCAGCAGCCCCCTTTCAGGCCCGAGCTTCAATTCACCCCTCCACTTT. Residues: CASSPLSGPSFNSPLHF. Combining the CDR3 with reference TRBV9 and TRBJ1-6 gives the whole variable domain DSGVTQTPKHLITATGQRVTLRCSPRSGDLSVYWYQQSLDQGLQFLIQYYNGEERAKGNILERFSAQQFPDLHSELNLSSLELGDSALYFCASSPLSGPSFNSPLHFGNGTRLTVT.